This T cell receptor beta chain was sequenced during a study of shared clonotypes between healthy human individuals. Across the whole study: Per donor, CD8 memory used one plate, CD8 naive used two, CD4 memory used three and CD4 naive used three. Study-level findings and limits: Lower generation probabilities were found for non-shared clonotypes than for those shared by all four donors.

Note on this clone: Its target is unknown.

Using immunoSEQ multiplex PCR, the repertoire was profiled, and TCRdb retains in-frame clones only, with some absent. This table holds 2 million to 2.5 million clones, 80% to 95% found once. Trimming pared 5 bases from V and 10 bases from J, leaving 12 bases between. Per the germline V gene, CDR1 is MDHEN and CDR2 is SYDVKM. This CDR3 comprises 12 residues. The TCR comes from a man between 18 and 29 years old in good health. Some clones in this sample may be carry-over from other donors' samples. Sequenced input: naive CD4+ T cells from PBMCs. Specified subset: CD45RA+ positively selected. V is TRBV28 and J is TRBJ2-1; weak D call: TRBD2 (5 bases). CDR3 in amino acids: CASSRDQGEQFF. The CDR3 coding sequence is TGTGCCAGCAGTCGGGATCAAGGGGAGCAGTTCTTC.